The 14 T cell receptor beta chains reported below all come from one sample, sequenced in a study of cytomegalovirus exposure and HLA in healthy donors. The data were produced by immunoSEQ multiplex PCR, yet TCRdb's version contains in-frame clones alone and is incomplete. The sample contains approximately 240,000 clones, about 90% of which appear only once. Sequencing input: PBMCs. These receptors came from a woman aged 18 to 35 in good health and CMV-seronegative.

The chain is built from TRBV18 and TRBJ2-7, with 8 bases lining up with TRBD1. This CDR3 comprises 15 residues. Germline V lookup: CDR1 KGHSH, CDR2 LQKENI. V lost 3 bases and J lost 3; bases outside the gene matches: 7. The CDR3 loop reads CASSPPGTGVYEQYF. The CDR3 DNA reads TGTGCCAGCTCACCCCCCGGGACAGGAGTCTACGAGCAGTACTTC.

In this sample, this clone turned up a few times. This chain connects TRBV10-3 to TRBJ2-7, with no clear D. The CDR3 runs 13 residues. Between the trimmed V and J ends, which lost 6 bases and 5 bases, there was a span of 14 bases. Germline-derived CDR1 and CDR2 are ENHRY and SYGVKD. The CDR3 DNA sequence: TGTGCCATCAGGACCCCGATCCGGGACGAGCAGTACTTC. Its protein is CAIRTPIRDEQYF.

The genes are TRBV5-1 and TRBJ2-1; D is possibly TRBD2 (6 bases). Trimming took 0 bases from V and 5 from J, leaving 15 bases between them. CDR1 is SGHRS and CDR2 is YFSETQ in the germline V gene. This CDR3 region has 16 residues. CDR3 loop: CASSLERGTQHNEQFF. CDR3 DNA sequence: TGCGCCAGCAGCTTGGAAAGAGGGACTCAGCACAATGAGCAGTTCTTC. The full variable domain, with the rest looked up from reference TRBV5-1 and TRBJ2-1, is KAGVTQTPRYLIKTRGQQVTLSCSPISGHRSVSWYQQTPGQGLQFLFEYFSETQRNKGNFPGRFSGRQFSNSRSEMNVSTLELGDSALYLCASSLERGTQHNEQFFGPGTRLTVL.

The rearrangement links TRBV5-1 to TRBJ1-2, with D possibly TRBD1 on 5 matching bases. V gave up 4 bases and J gave up 3 bases, with 22 bases separating them. Germline CDR1 is SGHRS and CDR2 is YFSETQ. The CDR3 sequence is 17 residues long. In DNA form, the CDR3 reads TGCGCCAGCAGCAGCGGGGCTCGGCATAGGCGGCACTATGGCTACACCTTC. The encoded protein is CASSSGARHRRHYGYTF.

The V gene is TRBV30, the J gene TRBJ1-1; unclear D gene. This CDR3 contains 14 residues. V lost 5 bases to trimming and J lost 4 bases, with 17 bases between them. CDR1 GTSNPN and CDR2 SVGIG come from the germline V gene (reference sequence). The CDR3 loop reads CAWGSGVIGTEAFF. The CDR3 DNA is TGTGCCTGGGGATCCGGGGTAATTGGCACTGAAGCTTTCTTT.

On this clone itself: A read error may produce the germline difference seen at one junction end. The rearrangement uses TRBV5-1 and TRBJ2-1; 11 bases agree with TRBD1. The CDR3 is made up of 18 amino acids. Germline V CDR1 and CDR2: SGHRS, YFSETQ. The CDR3 protein is CASSPHSRQGQGAFEEFF. The CDR3 region has the DNA TGCGCCAGCAGCCCACACTCTCGCCAAGGACAGGGGGCGTTTGAGGAGTTCTTC. Combining the CDR3 with reference TRBV5-1 and TRBJ2-1 gives the whole variable domain KAGVTQTPRYLIKTRGQQVTLSCSPISGHRSVSWYQQTPGQGLQFLFEYFSETQRNKGNFPGRFSGRQFSNSRSEMNVSTLELGDSALYLCASSPHSRQGQGAFEEFFGPGTRLTVL.

This chain uses TRBV28 with TRBJ1-5; 10 bases fit TRBD1. Germline assignment: CDR1 MDHEN and CDR2 SYDVKM. This CDR3 region has 16 residues. Trimming removed 4 bases from V and 4 bases from J; junction bases left unmatched: 7. CDR3 sequence reads: CASSSRRTGGNQPQHF. In nucleotides, the CDR3 is TGTGCCAGCAGTTCGAGACGGACAGGGGGTAATCAGCCCCAGCATTTT.

The chain joins TRBV5-4 to TRBJ1-2, with 11 bases lining up with TRBD1. The CDR3 covers 14 residues. The germline CDR1 and CDR2 sequences are SGHNT and YYREEE (reference sequence). V was clipped by 6 bases and J by 7 bases; unmatched bases: 8. CDR3 in DNA: TGTGCCAGCACCTCAATAGGGACAGGGGGTGGCTACACCTTC. Amino acid sequence: CASTSIGTGGGYTF.

This clone was observed a single time. This chain connects TRBV29-1 to TRBJ2-6; 11 nucleotides agree with TRBD1. From germline, CDR1 is SQVTM and CDR2 ANQGSEA. CDR3 size: 18 residues. V dropped 3 bases and J dropped 1; count of bases not matched to a gene: 8. The CDR3 coding sequence is TGCAGCGTTGATTGGGACAGGGGGAGAGGATCTGGGGCCAACGTCCTGACTTTC. Encoded protein: CSVDWDRGRGSGANVLTF.

This chain joins TRBV29-1 and TRBJ1-1; D is uncertain. The V gene's germline CDR1 is SQVTM and CDR2 ANQGSEA. CDR3 size: 15 residues. Trimming took off 3 bases at V and 3 bases at J, with 17 bases between the two ends. CDR3: CSVEINTSKYTEAFF. The DNA of the CDR3 is TGCAGCGTTGAGATCAATACCTCTAAATACACTGAAGCTTTCTTT. Variable domain in full (rest from reference TRBV29-1 and TRBJ1-1): SAVISQKPSRDICQRGTSLTIQCQVDSQVTMMFWYRQQPGQSLTLIATANQGSEATYESGFVIDKFPISRPNLTFSTLTVSNMSPEDSSIYLCSVEINTSKYTEAFFGQGTRLTVV.

V is TRBV23-1 and J is TRBJ2-1, with D perhaps TRBD1 (5 bases). TRBV23-1 is an ORF; its function is uncertain. Trimming cost V 6 bases and J 5 bases, with 29 bases left between them. This CDR3 is 19 amino acids long. CDR3 in amino acids: CASRHHPHGTGPCNNEQFF. For the CDR3, the DNA is TGCGCCAGCAGGCACCACCCCCACGGCACAGGCCCTTGTAACAATGAGCAGTTCTTC.

The chain links TRBV2 to TRBJ2-2; D unresolved. The germline V gene has CDR1 SNHLY and CDR2 FYNNEI. This CDR3 contains 14 residues. The ends were cut back, 2 bases at V and 5 bases at J, with 9 bases in the middle. CDR3 sequence reads: CASSEHLLTGELFF. The CDR3 DNA reads as TGTGCCAGCAGTGAACATCTACTTACCGGGGAGCTGTTTTTT. Based on the CDR3 plus reference TRBV2 and TRBJ2-2, the full variable domain is EPEVTQTPSHQVTQMGQEVILRCVPISNHLYFYWYRQILGQKVEFLVSFYNNEISEKSEIFDDQFSVERPDGSNFTLKIRSTKLEDSAMYFCASSEHLLTGELFFGEGSRLTVL.

V and J are TRBV7-3 and TRBJ1-1; 7 positions match TRBD1. This CDR3 comprises 12 residues. Germline trimming cut 2 bases from V and 7 bases from J; bases unmatched to any gene: 1. Looked up from germline, CDR1 is SGHTA and CDR2 is FQGTGA. The DNA of the CDR3 is TGTGCCAGCAGCTTACGGACAGGTGAAGCTTTCTTT. This encodes CASSLRTGEAFF.

The chain couples TRBV30 to TRBJ2-5; 10 nucleotides agree with TRBD2. With V trimmed by 0 bases and J by 2 bases, 3 bases remained unmatched. This CDR3 comprises 15 residues. Germline V lookup: CDR1 GTSNPN, CDR2 SVGIG (reference sequence). This chain's CDR3 is CAWSVGTSVQETQYF. The CDR3 bases are TGTGCCTGGAGTGTCGGGACTAGCGTGCAAGAGACCCAGTACTTC.